What follows is one T cell receptor beta chain and its context. This record belongs to a study of cytomegalovirus exposure and HLA in healthy donors. PCR used 60 Vbeta primers and 13 Jbeta primers. The protocol was immunoSEQ multiplex PCR, while the TCRdb copy is restricted to in-frame clones and leaves out a portion. The repertoire holds 150,000 to 200,000 clones, with approximately 80% as singletons. Germline-derived CDR1 and CDR2 are SEHNR and FQNEAQ (reference sequence). The CDR3 sequence is 15 residues long. V was clipped by 5 bases and J by 5 bases; unmatched bases: 6. The sequence came from a man between 45 and 60 years old in good health and CMV-seropositive. The sample consisted of PBMCs. The chain has TRBV7-9 and TRBJ2-1, with 10 bases fitting TRBD2. CDR3 coding DNA: TGTGCCAGCAGCGCGTCTAGCGGGGGACACAATGAGCAGTTCTTC. Encoded protein: CASSASSGGHNEQFF.